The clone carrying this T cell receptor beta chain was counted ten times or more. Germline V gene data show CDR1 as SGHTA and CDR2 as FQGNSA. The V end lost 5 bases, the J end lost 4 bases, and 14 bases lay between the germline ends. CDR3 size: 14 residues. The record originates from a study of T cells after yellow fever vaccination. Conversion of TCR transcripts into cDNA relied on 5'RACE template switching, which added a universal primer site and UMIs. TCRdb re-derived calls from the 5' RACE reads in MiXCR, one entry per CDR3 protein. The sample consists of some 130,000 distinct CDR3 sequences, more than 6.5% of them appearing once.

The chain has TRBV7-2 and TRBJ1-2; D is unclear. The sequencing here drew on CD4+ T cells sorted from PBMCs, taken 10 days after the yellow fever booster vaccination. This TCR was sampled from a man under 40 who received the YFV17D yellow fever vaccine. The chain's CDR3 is CASSNAGGVYGYTF. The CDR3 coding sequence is TGTGCCAGCAGCAACGCCGGTGGAGTCTATGGCTACACCTTC.